The T cell receptor (beta chain) under discussion was sequenced for a study of blood T cell repertoires in COVID-19 (dated by TCRdb to 2020 to 2021). In the study overall: Samples covering the acute and convalescent phases of COVID-19 were provided by collaborators in the United States, Italy and Spain. The repertoires were released in a freely available public database intended as a resource for research on the immune response to SARS-CoV-2. The material from the prospective study consisted of cDNA or gDNA derived from T cells, B-cell-depleted T cells, or PBMCs. Samples came from the ongoing ImmuneRACE study (first 160 participants) plus 1,254 subjects from 6 global collaborators. HLA class I and class II types, where available, came from metadata supplied by the sample provider rather than from assay-based typing. The dataset comprised deeply sampled blood TCRbeta repertoires from subjects exposed to, actively infected with, or recovered from COVID-19. A de-identified subject ID, COVID-19 status, age in years and sex were almost always included in the sample metadata.

Comment on this clone: Its binding antigen is unknown. Per-base quality was not reported, and no clone a single base away is much larger than it.

The CDR1 and CDR2 encoded by the germline V gene are SGHRS and YFSETQ. The CDR3 has 16 amino acids, counting the end cysteine and phenylalanine. Only CDR3 DNA is held: 48 bases, read in frame from base 1. V lost 3 bases and J lost 6 bases, and the count of bases not matched to a germline gene is 6. Collaborating institutions collected whole blood in K2EDTA tubes following their own protocols. Collaborator samples were shipped for TCRbeta analysis as frozen whole blood, isolated PBMCs, or DNA extracted from either sample type. What the research found in general, with its limitations: Clinical and demographic metadata were provided uncurated, with the amount varying by source and participant.

TCRbeta CDR3 regions were amplified from genomic DNA using the immunoSEQ Assay, a bias-controlled multiplex PCR. Per the source publication's procedure: The number of nucleated cells in each sample was estimated from the amplification of reference gene primers within the assay. To quantify the absolute abundance of each unique TCRbeta CDR3 rearrangement, sequence reads were collapsed and filtered. For each sample, productive Simpson clonality was calculated by taking the square root of Simpson's diversity index across productive rearrangements. TCRdb obtained this table from immuneACCESS and retained in-frame rearrangements with V and J assigned. These tables miss some clones; where compared with another copy, unresolved V genes account for less than half of the shortfall, and the remainder is unexplained. V, J and clone size are taken as reported in that table, and D and trimming were inferred from the DNA itself. The sample table records 200,000 to 250,000 clones; approximately 83% of these occur just once. The biggest ten clones account for 7.4% of the sample.

The chain joins TRBV5-1 to TRBJ2-1; 13 central nucleotides agree with TRBD2. The sample taken for sequencing was peripheral blood. This receptor was identified in a woman between 50 and 59 years old with acute or convalescent COVID-19. The CDR3 protein sequence reads: CASSSGTSGIANEQFF. In nucleotides, the sequence is TGCGCCAGCAGCTCCGGGACTAGCGGGATAGCCAATGAGCAGTTCTTC.